These 16 T cell receptor beta chains came from one sample sequenced in a study of blood T cell repertoires in COVID-19. Assay used: immunoSEQ multiplex PCR; TCRdb lists only in-frame clones, some missing. The sample contains about 190,000 clones, around 85% of which appear only once. Sequenced input: peripheral blood. The receptors stem from a man between 65 and 79 years old with active or convalescent COVID-19.

The chain carries TRBV6-5 and TRBJ1-5; D might be TRBD1 (5 bases). Trimming took 7 bases from V and 2 from J, leaving 15 bases between them. The CDR3 sequence is 15 residues long. Germline CDR1 reads MNHEY; CDR2 reads SVGAGI. The CDR3 DNA reads TGTGCCAGCACCATAACTATACAGGGCAATCAGCCCCAGCATTTT. It encodes CASTITIQGNQPQHF.

V and J are TRBV7-2 and TRBJ2-7; D is possibly TRBD2 (6 bases). CDR3 length: 18 residues. From germline, CDR1 is SGHTA and CDR2 FQGNSA. Trimming pared 4 bases from V and 0 bases from J, leaving 22 bases between. The CDR3 DNA follows: TGTGCCAGCAGCTACCCGTTCGGAGGGCAGCGAATCTCCTACGAGCAGTACTTC. Residues: CASSYPFGGQRISYEQYF.

The rearrangement links TRBV7-2 to TRBJ2-5; TRBD2 agrees at 9 bases. The ends lost 6 bases at V and 5 bases at J; junction bases unmatched: 7. The CDR3 is 14 amino acids. The germline V gene encodes CDR1 SGHTA and CDR2 FQGNSA. The CDR3 nucleotides read TGTGCCAGCAGTGTGGGACTAGCCGGGGAGACCCAGTACTTC. Encoded protein: CASSVGLAGETQYF.

This clone was observed a single time. The V gene is TRBV6-5, the J gene TRBJ2-7; TRBD1 might be the D (5 bases). The CDR3 contains 15 residues. Germline V lookup: CDR1 MNHEY, CDR2 SVGAGI. V was pared by 7 bases and J by 2 bases, with 18 bases between. The CDR3 nucleotides read TGTGCCAGCACCTACTGGGGCGGCAGCACCTACGAGCAGTACTTC. Translation: CASTYWGGSTYEQYF.

The chain is built from TRBV7-8 and TRBJ1-6; perhaps TRBD1 as D (5 bases). The CDR3 covers 16 residues. Per the germline V gene, CDR1 is SGHVS and CDR2 is FQNEAQ. V lost 1 base and J 5 bases, leaving 12 bases between the germline ends. CDR3 nucleotide sequence: TGTGCCAGCAGCTTAGTATTTCCAGGGAATAATTCACCCCTCCACTTT. Its protein is CASSLVFPGNNSPLHF.

V and J are TRBV7-8 and TRBJ1-6, with TRBD1 identical over 7 bases. Per the germline V gene, CDR1 is SGHVS and CDR2 is FQNEAQ. The CDR3 is 11 amino acids. V lost 5 bases to trimming and J lost 16 bases; unmatched junction nucleotides: 5. CDR3 sequence: CASSPGQVLHF. The CDR3 nucleotides are TGTGCCAGCAGCCCCGGACAGGTTCTCCACTTT.

The J gene is TRBJ2-3, the V gene TRBV3-1 (or the pseudogene TRBV3-2), with D maybe TRBD2 (6 bases). Germline assignment: CDR1 LGHDT and CDR2 YNNKEL (reference sequence). The CDR3 consists of 16 residues. V lost 1 base and J 0 bases, leaving 11 bases between the germline ends. This chain's CDR3 is CASSQGAAGSTDTQYF. The CDR3 region has the DNA TGTGCCAGCAGCCAAGGGGCCGCGGGAAGCACAGATACGCAGTATTTT.

This chain connects TRBV5-6 to TRBJ2-1; 10 positions agree with TRBD2. From germline, CDR1 is SGHDT and CDR2 YYEEEE. The CDR3 is made up of 15 amino acids. Trimming cost V 0 bases and J 12 bases; bases outside gene matches: 9. Here the CDR3 DNA reads TGTGCCAGCAGCTTGGGACTAGCGGGTTCTACGGGGCAGTTCTTC. Translation gives CASSLGLAGSTGQFF.

V and J are TRBV19 and TRBJ2-4; the match to TRBD1 covers 7 bases. Trimming at V came to 1 base and at J to 8 bases, leaving 11 bases not matched to a gene. This CDR3 has 16 amino acids. Germline values: CDR1 LNHDA, CDR2 SQIVND (reference sequence). CDR3 sequence: CASSIVPTGSLYIQYF. CDR3 nucleotides: TGTGCCAGTAGTATAGTCCCGACAGGGTCCTTGTACATTCAGTACTTC.

The chain joins TRBV19 to TRBJ2-7; no reliable D call. V was trimmed by 5 bases and J by 2 bases, leaving 10 bases between them. Germline CDR1 is LNHDA and CDR2 is SQIVND (reference sequence). The CDR3 spans 13 residues. The CDR3 region has the DNA TGTGCCAGTAGTTCTTTCCCAGCCTACGAGCAGTACTTC. Protein product: CASSSFPAYEQYF.

The gene calls are TRBV5-1 and TRBJ2-5; D is possibly TRBD1 (5 bases). This CDR3 spans 14 amino acids. Deletions cut 0 bases from V and 4 bases from J, with 10 bases between. From germline, CDR1 is SGHRS and CDR2 YFSETQ. Here the CDR3 DNA reads TGCGCCAGCAGCTTGGTCGCAGGGTTAGAGACCCAGTACTTC. Amino acid sequence: CASSLVAGLETQYF.

This clone was recorded once. The genes are TRBV7-2 and TRBJ1-5; no clear D gene. Deletions cut 2 bases from V and 0 bases from J, with 8 bases between. CDR1 is SGHTA and CDR2 is FQGNSA in the germline V gene. There are 15 residues in the CDR3. CDR3 DNA sequence: TGTGCCAGCAGCTTATCCAGAAATAGCAATCAGCCCCAGCATTTT. Amino acids: CASSLSRNSNQPQHF.

The rearrangement uses TRBV6-5 and TRBJ2-7; D remains ambiguous. Trimming cost V 4 bases and J 6 bases, with 10 bases left between them. The CDR3 runs 12 residues. CDR1 is MNHEY and CDR2 is SVGAGI in the germline V gene. Here the CDR3 DNA reads TGTGCCAGCAGTTTAATTGTTCGCGAGCAGTACTTC. Protein: CASSLIVREQYF.

The V gene is TRBV2, the J gene TRBJ2-1, with a tentative D call TRBD2 (6 bases). From germline, CDR1 is SNHLY and CDR2 FYNNEI. The CDR3 runs to 14 residues. Trimming pared 4 bases from V and 6 bases from J, leaving 13 bases between. In DNA form, the CDR3 reads TGTGCCAGCAGTGTGCACGGGAGTAGCAATGAGCAGTTCTTC. Its protein product is CASSVHGSSNEQFF.

The V and J genes are TRBV7-2 and TRBJ2-7; 10 bases fit TRBD2. The CDR3 extends over 15 amino acids. Unmatched junction bases numbered 8, after V lost 3 bases and J lost 6 bases. Germline V gene data show CDR1 as SGHTA and CDR2 as FQGNSA. The CDR3 here is CASSLSGGAFPEQYF. In DNA, the CDR3 is TGTGCCAGCAGCTTGAGCGGGGGGGCCTTCCCCGAGCAGTACTTC.

This clone was counted only a few times. This sequence joins TRBV20-1 and TRBJ1-2, with D unresolved. The CDR3 extends over 16 amino acids. Germline V gene lookup returns CDR1 DFQATT and CDR2 SNEGSKA (reference sequence). With 3 bases removed from V and 2 bases from J, the gap between germline ends came to 19 bases. The CDR3 region is CSASPQILSLNYGYTF. CDR3 nucleotide sequence: TGCAGTGCTAGTCCACAGATATTAAGCTTAAACTATGGCTACACCTTC.